The clone carrying this T cell receptor beta chain was detected only a few times. The sample is drawn from a study of T-cell reconstitution after alpha-beta-depleted transplantation in children. A library of TCRbeta sequences, prepared with unique molecular identifiers, was generated. From the PCR reads, TCRdb called clonotypes with MiXCR, one entry per CDR3 protein. The profile covers some 200,000 distinct CDR3 sequences, with around 9.6% appearing a single time and 5% to 7% taken by the ten largest. The sequencing used PBMCs from the stem cell graft donor, collected from the stem cell graft. The source of this sequence is a human donor who donated a stem cell graft to a child with acute lymphoblastic leukemia.

The CDR3 sequence: CAISVVAGGQETQYF. Here the CDR3 DNA reads TGTGCCATCAGTGTGGTAGCGGGGGGGCAAGAGACCCAGTACTTC. The chain carries TRBV10-3 and TRBJ2-5; 11 positions agree with TRBD2. Germline CDR1 ENHRY, CDR2 SYGVKD. The CDR3 totals 15 residues. V dropped 4 bases and J dropped 2; count of bases not matched to a gene: 3.